Below, 23 T cell receptor beta chains from the same sample are listed, as sequenced in a study of patients and donors after allogeneic stem cell transplantation. TCRdb reanalysed the RT-PCR reads using MiXCR and keeps one entry per CDR3 protein. The sample lists 150,000 to 200,000 distinct CDR3 sequences, 30% occurring once. Sequencing was carried out using blood, either unsorted or a sorted T cell fraction (not recorded which). All receptors come from a human donor who was either an allogeneic HSCT recipient or a stem cell or donor lymphocyte infusion donor (not recorded which). It is not recorded whose cells these are; they may come from a transplant donor.

This clonotype was observed a handful of times. This chain uses TRBV27 with TRBJ2-3; 7 bases agree with TRBD2. V trimming: 0 bases; J trimming: 6 bases; junction bases outside the gene matches: 9. Germline V gene data show CDR1 as MNHEY and CDR2 as SMNVEV (reference sequence). This CDR3 comprises 16 residues. In DNA form, the CDR3 reads TGTGCCAGCAGTTTATCTCGCGGGAGACGCGCGGATACGCAGTATTTT. Amino acids: CASSLSRGRRADTQYF.

This clonotype was seen ten or more times. This chain connects TRBV12-3 or TRBV12-4 to TRBJ2-5; no reliable D call. The V gene lost 1 base and the J gene lost 5 bases, with 2 bases spanning the gap. The CDR3 extends over 11 amino acids. DNA for the CDR3: TGTGCCAGCAGTTTAGGGGAGACCCAGTACTTC. Residues: CASSLGETQYF.

This clonotype occurred a few times. This rearrangement joins TRBV4-2 to TRBJ2-1; TRBD2 aligns across 10 bases. CDR1 and CDR2 from the germline V gene are LGHNA and YNFKEQ. There are 18 residues in the CDR3. Trimming at V came to 0 bases and at J to 5 bases, leaving 10 bases not matched to a gene. CDR3 sequence reads: CASSQDSTSGMNNNEQFF. CDR3 in DNA: TGTGCCAGCAGCCAAGATTCCACTAGCGGGATGAACAACAATGAGCAGTTCTTC.

The V and J genes are TRBV6-2 or TRBV6-3 and TRBJ1-1, with 7 bases identical to TRBD1. In germline, CDR1 is MNHEY, CDR2 SVGEGT. The ends lost 2 bases at V and 3 bases at J; junction bases unmatched: 9. The CDR3 has 16 amino acids. DNA for the CDR3: TGTGCCAGCAGTTACCCGACCGGGACAGCCTACACTGAAGCTTTCTTT. Translating it yields CASSYPTGTAYTEAFF.

Only a few counts were recorded for this clonotype. The genes are TRBV6-5 and TRBJ2-1, with 9 bases matching TRBD2. Germline CDR1 and CDR2: MNHEY and SVGAGI. After removal of 2 bases from V and 10 bases from J, the junction contained 0 bases not matched to a gene. This CDR3 region has 12 residues. The CDR3 protein is CASSYSGGEQFF. The CDR3 nucleotides read TGTGCCAGCAGTTACAGCGGGGGGGAGCAGTTCTTC.

This clonotype has just a few counts. The chain combines TRBV29-1 with TRBJ2-4; TRBD2 is a possible D gene (5 bases). V lost 5 bases, J lost 10 bases, and 18 bases lay in between. The CDR3 spans 13 residues. Looked up from germline, CDR1 is SQVTM and CDR2 is ANQGSEA. The CDR3 reads CSVRTRTTGIQYF. CDR3 DNA sequence: TGCAGCGTTCGAACCCGGACCACGGGGATTCAGTACTTC.

This clonotype was seen more than once but under ten times. The V and J genes are TRBV28 and TRBJ2-1; TRBD1 aligns across 10 bases. The junction had 15 bases not matched to a gene; V was cut back by 8 bases and J by 5 bases. Germline CDR1 MDHEN, CDR2 SYDVKM. The CDR3 runs to 17 residues. The chain's CDR3 is CASFLSAGTGENNEQFF. Written as DNA, the CDR3 is TGTGCCAGCTTCCTGAGTGCCGGGACAGGGGAAAACAATGAGCAGTTCTTC.

This clonotype was recorded only once. DNA of the CDR3: TGTGCCAGTGGGACTAGCGGGAGCATTTTGGGCTACGAGCAGTACTTC. It codes for CASGTSGSILGYEQYF. The chain joins TRBV28 to TRBJ2-7; 14 bases agree with TRBD2. The CDR3 totals 16 residues. V lost 9 bases, J lost 3 bases, and 10 bases stayed unmatched. The germline V gene encodes CDR1 MDHEN and CDR2 SYDVKM.

This sequence joins TRBV5-5 and TRBJ2-5, with D possibly TRBD1 on 5 matching bases. The CDR3 contains 16 residues. Germline lookup yields CDR1 SGHKS and CDR2 YYEKEE (reference sequence). V was clipped by 0 bases and J by 1 base, with 13 bases between them. The CDR3 region has the DNA TGTGCCAGCAGCTTGGGACCGACAGTGGTCCAAGAGACCCAGTACTTC. Protein: CASSLGPTVVQETQYF.

This clonotype was detected only a few times. The chain combines TRBV9 with TRBJ1-1, with D unresolved. The CDR3 runs to 14 residues. The ends were cut back, 0 bases at V and 5 bases at J, with 11 bases in the middle. The germline gives CDR1 SGDLS, CDR2 YYNGEE. CDR3 coding DNA: TGTGCCAGCAGCGTAGCTACGAGCAGGACTGAAGCTTTCTTT. This gives the protein CASSVATSRTEAFF.

This clonotype was recorded at least ten times. This CDR3 reads CASSPRLGTGGRGYTF. Written as DNA, the CDR3 is TGTGCCAGCAGCCCCCGATTAGGTACAGGGGGCCGAGGCTACACCTTC. This rearrangement joins TRBV21-1 to TRBJ1-2; the D call of TRBD1 is as the table states it, not checked on the DNA. TRBV21-1 is a pseudogene locus. The CDR3 covers 16 residues.

This clonotype showed up just a few times. This rearrangement joins TRBV15 to TRBJ2-7, with D possibly matching TRBD2 (6 bases). The V gene's germline CDR1 is LNHNV and CDR2 YYDKDF (reference sequence). The ends were cut back, 3 bases at V and 5 bases at J, with 20 bases in the middle. The CDR3 has 16 amino acids. The CDR3 sequence: CATSRAPGLLSHEQYF. In nucleotides, the CDR3 is TGTGCCACCAGCAGGGCTCCGGGACTCCTTAGCCACGAGCAGTACTTC.

The genes are TRBV4-3 and TRBJ2-1; no reliable D call. There are 13 residues in the CDR3. Germline CDR1 is LGHNA and CDR2 is YSLEER. The ends were cut back, 5 bases at V and 0 bases at J, with 5 bases in the middle. Written as DNA, the CDR3 is TGCGCCAGCAGCGGTGTCTCCTACAATGAGCAGTTCTTC. This codes for CASSGVSYNEQFF.

This clonotype has a handful of counts. The chain links TRBV5-1 to TRBJ2-3; TRBD2 matches 10 bases. CDR3 length: 16 residues. Trimming at V came to 3 bases and at J to 5 bases, leaving 9 bases not matched to a gene. CDR1 and CDR2 from the germline V gene are SGHRS and YFSETQ. The DNA of the CDR3 is TGCGCCAGCAGCTCCATAGCGGGAGGACAAGGAGATACGCAGTATTTT. This encodes CASSSIAGGQGDTQYF.

The chain links TRBV12-3 or TRBV12-4 to TRBJ1-4; D may be TRBD1 (5 bases). V lost 1 base and J 7 bases, leaving 10 bases between the germline ends. The CDR3 covers 14 residues. The CDR3 sequence: CASSLGPGLEKLFF. The CDR3 DNA follows: TGTGCCAGCAGTTTAGGTCCAGGGCTTGAAAAACTGTTTTTT.

The rearrangement uses TRBV10-3 and TRBJ2-3; D call uncertain. Trimming removed 10 bases from V and 0 bases from J, with 14 bases in between. Germline V gene data show CDR1 as ENHRY and CDR2 as SYGVKD. The CDR3 covers 14 residues. CDR3 nucleotide sequence: TGTGCCACCTGGCCCCAACTGAGCACAGATACGCAGTATTTT. Its translation is CATWPQLSTDTQYF.

This chain links TRBV4-3 with TRBJ2-5, with 7 bases matching TRBD2. This CDR3 region has 15 residues. Germline-derived CDR1 and CDR2 are LGHNA and YSLEER. The V gene end was trimmed by 1 base and the J gene end by 5 bases; junction bases not matched to a gene: 7. The CDR3 reads CASSQARREGETQYF. DNA for the CDR3: TGCGCCAGCAGCCAAGCGCGGAGGGAGGGGGAGACCCAGTACTTC.

This clonotype appeared many times. V and J are TRBV7-2 and TRBJ1-6, with 9 bases matching TRBD1. CDR1 SGHTA and CDR2 FQGNSA come from the germline V gene. With V trimmed by 5 bases and J by 11 bases, 7 bases remained unmatched. This CDR3 comprises 14 residues. CDR3 protein: CASSETGGRTPLHF. CDR3 in DNA: TGTGCCAGCAGCGAAACAGGGGGCAGGACACCCCTCCACTTT.

This sequence joins TRBV2 and TRBJ2-1; the match to TRBD2 covers 8 bases. Germline values: CDR1 SNHLY, CDR2 FYNNEI. V trimming: 6 bases; J trimming: 0 bases; junction bases outside the gene matches: 4. The CDR3 runs 15 residues. The CDR3 sequence: CASSVSGTSYNEQFF. The CDR3 nucleotides are TGTGCCAGCAGCGTTAGCGGGACCTCCTACAATGAGCAGTTCTTC.

This clonotype was found a few times. The rearrangement uses TRBV5-1 and TRBJ1-2; D unresolved. This CDR3 is built from 12 residues. V was shortened by 3 bases and J by 7 bases, with 10 bases between the two germline ends. The germline V gene has CDR1 SGHRS and CDR2 YFSETQ. The CDR3 reads CASSWGWVGYTF. The CDR3 DNA is TGCGCCAGCAGCTGGGGTTGGGTTGGCTACACCTTC.

The chain has TRBV29-1 and TRBJ2-3, with 7 bases that match TRBD2. Germline V gene lookup returns CDR1 SQVTM and CDR2 ANQGSEA. This CDR3 comprises 16 residues. The V gene end was trimmed by 3 bases and the J gene end by 1 base; junction bases not matched to a gene: 10. CDR3 sequence: CSVDIGGTMGTDTQYF. Written as DNA, the CDR3 is TGCAGCGTTGATATCGGAGGGACTATGGGCACAGATACGCAGTATTTT.

This clonotype was observed a handful of times. V and J are TRBV12-3 or TRBV12-4 and TRBJ1-2, with D possibly TRBD1 on 5 matching bases. Between the trimmed V and J ends, which lost 6 bases and 3 bases, there was a span of 11 bases. This CDR3 is built from 13 residues. The CDR3 is CASSTGHHYGYTF. CDR3 nucleotides: TGTGCCAGCAGCACCGGACACCACTATGGCTACACCTTC.

The sample holds a few counts of this clonotype. The chain carries TRBV20-1 and TRBJ2-1; possibly TRBD2 for D (5 bases). The length of the CDR3 is 16 residues. Trimming took 0 bases from V and 4 from J, leaving 16 bases between them. Germline V gives CDR1 DFQATT, CDR2 SNEGSKA (reference sequence). The CDR3: CSARDAIREVYNEQFF. For the CDR3, the DNA is TGCAGTGCTAGAGATGCGATACGGGAAGTGTACAATGAGCAGTTCTTC.